What follows are 7 T cell receptor beta chains derived from one specimen sequenced in a study of tumor-infiltrating lymphocytes in primary liver carcinoma (dated by TCRdb to the late 2010s). Without any cell sorting, total RNA and DNA were extracted together from 20-30 mg of bulk tissue using the AllPrep DNA/RNA mini kit. The sample was run on an Illumina HiSeq 2500. TCRbeta-specific cDNA was reverse-transcribed from 500 ng total RNA using a constant-region primer and ProtoScript II reverse transcriptase. Construction of the TCRbeta libraries relied on three nested rounds of multiplex PCR, following a slightly modified ARM-PCR procedure. Each of the first two PCR rounds ran for nine to eleven cycles and used multiplex TRBV1-TRBV30 forward primers together with a Cbeta reverse primer. TCRdb cleaned the public reads at Q25 with fastp, built clones with MiXCR and kept in-frame beta chains. Each entry is one CDR3 protein sequence, shown with its most common DNA and genes. This sample comprises some 95,000 distinct CDR3 sequences, about 73% of them detected only once. The ten top clones hold 27% of the sample.

The specimen was tumor-adjacent normal liver tissue. The receptor source for this set is a man aged 40-55 years with primary liver carcinoma and hepatitis B virus infection.

Regarding this clonotype: A junction end diverges from the germline sequence, so it may reflect a read error. For the CDR3, the DNA is TGCAGCAGTGGGCCCGCCTCCTACAATGAGCAGTTCTTT. Translated, it gives CSSGPASYNEQFF. The chain recombines TRBV29-1 with TRBJ2-1, with D hard to call. This CDR3 has 13 amino acids. Germline V gives CDR1 SQVTM, CDR2 ANQGSEA.

The chain combines TRBV19 with TRBJ1-1; D perhaps matches TRBD1 (5 bases). The germline V and J ends were trimmed by 6 bases and 8 bases, with 16 bases remaining between them. Germline lookup yields CDR1 LNHDA and CDR2 SQIVND (reference sequence). The CDR3 has 13 amino acids. This CDR3 reads CASRRGREPEAFF. DNA for the CDR3: TGTGCCAGTAGAAGGGGTCGGGAACCCGAAGCTTTCTTT.

This clonotype was counted at least ten times. The genes are TRBV6-6 and TRBJ1-5; the match to TRBD1 covers 7 bases. CDR1 is MNHNY and CDR2 is SVGAGI in the germline V gene (reference sequence). The CDR3 loop spans 16 amino acids. Trimming cost V 0 bases and J 6 bases; bases outside gene matches: 8. In DNA, the CDR3 is TGTGCCAGCAGTTACTCGAGGTCAGGGGGTGGTCAGCCCCAGCATTTT. Translating gives CASSYSRSGGGQPQHF.

V and J are TRBV20-1 and TRBJ2-2; TRBD1 matches 8 bases. Germline loops: CDR1 DFQATT, CDR2 SNEGSKA (reference sequence). CDR3 length: 17 amino acids. Germline trimming cut 3 bases from V and 4 bases from J; bases unmatched to any gene: 13. DNA for the CDR3: TGCAGTGCTAGTGGGACCCTGGACAGGGCCTCCACCGGGGAGCTGTTTTTT. Encoded protein: CSASGTLDRASTGELFF.

Note on this clonotype: One junction end does not reproduce the germline sequence, and a read error may be involved. The chain combines TRBV29-1 with TRBJ2-6; D is perhaps TRBD1 or TRBD2 (5 bases each). In germline, CDR1 is SQVTM, CDR2 ANQGSEA. CDR3 size: 15 residues. The CDR3 protein is CGVEASGAGANVLTF. CDR3 nucleotides: TGCGGCGTTGAAGCCTCCGGGGCAGGGGCCAACGTCCTGACTTTC.

This clonotype was seen a handful of times. The genes are TRBV7-9 and TRBJ1-2; 10 nucleotides line up with TRBD1. Germline-derived CDR1 and CDR2 are SEHNR and FQNEAQ (reference sequence). Trimming removed 3 bases from V and 6 bases from J; junction bases left unmatched: 10. The CDR3 is 16 amino acids. The CDR3 loop reads CASSLDRGDLRNGYTF. The CDR3 DNA reads TGTGCCAGCAGCTTGGACAGGGGGGATTTGAGGAATGGCTACACCTTC.

This chain connects TRBV9 to TRBJ1-1, with D possibly TRBD1 on 6 matching bases. V lost 4 bases and J 0 bases, leaving 13 bases between the germline ends. Germline lookup yields CDR1 SGDLS and CDR2 YYNGEE. This CDR3 region has 15 residues. The CDR3 DNA sequence: TGTGCCAGCAGCCCTATCTACAGGGTGAACACTGAAGCTTTCTTT. It yields the protein CASSPIYRVNTEAFF.